A selection of T cell receptor beta chains follows, all from one sample in a study of cytomegalovirus exposure and HLA in healthy donors. Clones were sequenced by immunoSEQ multiplex PCR, and TCRdb holds only the in-frame ones, with some missing. This table has some 90,000 clones, roughly 81% appearing once. Sequencing input: PBMCs. The receptors were gathered from a man aged 40-49 years in good health and CMV-seronegative. The CDR3 runs from the conserved cysteine through the conserved F or W. The D gene is left open where the match is weak. For some rows the clone size is stated as once, few or many, or as a class when expanded; others skip it.

j_call,clone_size,d_call,v_call,cdr3_aa,cdr3_nt
TRBJ1-1,NA,TRBD1,TRBV11-2,CASSRHRGQTEAFF,TGTGCCAGCAGCCGGCACAGGGGGCAAACTGAAGCTTTCTTT
TRBJ2-5,few,NA,TRBV6-4,CASSDHTRETQYF,TGTGCCAGCAGTGATCATACAAGAGAGACCCAGTACTTC
TRBJ2-5,NA,TRBD2,TRBV7-6,CASSLNLAGGQETQYF,TGTGCCAGCAGCTTAAACTTAGCGGGGGGGCAAGAGACCCAGTACTTC
TRBJ2-1,NA,NA,TRBV2,CASSDGPAQFF,TGTGCCAGCAGTGATGGGCCAGCGCAGTTCTTC
TRBJ2-3,once,NA,TRBV6-4,CASSQGGQRTDTQYF,TGTGCCAGCAGCCAGGGGGGACAGCGCACAGATACGCAGTATTTT
TRBJ2-2,NA,TRBD2,TRBV11-2,CASSLTSGANTGELFF,TGTGCCAGCAGCCTGACTAGCGGGGCGAACACCGGGGAGCTGTTTTTT
TRBJ2-4,NA,TRBD1,TRBV28,CATQRGGENIQYF,TGTGCCACCCAACGAGGGGGCGAAAACATTCAGTACTTC
TRBJ2-5,NA,TRBD2,TRBV5-1,CASSLAPSGGAETQYF,TGCGCCAGCAGCTTGGCCCCTAGCGGGGGGGCCGAGACCCAGTACTTC
TRBJ2-3,once,NA,TRBV7-2,CASGQPPTDTQYF,TGTGCCAGCGGACAGCCCCCCACAGATACGCAGTATTTT
TRBJ2-2,NA,NA,TRBV29-1,CSVDPQYTGELFF,TGCAGCGTTGACCCACAGTACACCGGGGAGCTGTTTTTT
TRBJ1-2,NA,NA,TRBV5-5,CASTTYGAGGYTF,TGTGCCAGCACCACCTATGGGGCGGGGGGCTACACCTTC
TRBJ2-1,NA,NA,TRBV7-8,CASSHGDWTYYNEQFF,TGTGCCAGCAGCCATGGGGACTGGACCTACTACAATGAGCAGTTCTTC
TRBJ2-1,NA,TRBD2,TRBV2,CASSRTSGSNEQFF,TGTGCCAGCAGTAGGACTAGCGGGAGTAATGAGCAGTTCTTC
TRBJ2-1,NA,NA,TRBV7-6,CASSPPNNEQFF,TGTGCCAGCAGCCCACCTAACAATGAGCAGTTCTTC
TRBJ2-2,NA,NA,TRBV10-3,CAIRGHDTGELFF,TGTGCCATCAGGGGACACGACACCGGGGAGCTGTTTTTT
TRBJ2-3,NA,NA,TRBV11-2,CASSSGTSTDTQYF,TGTGCCAGCAGCTCAGGGACTTCGACAGATACGCAGTATTTT
TRBJ1-5,few,TRBD1,TRBV12-5,CASGRQGAISNQPQHF,TGTGCTAGTGGGCGACAGGGGGCTATTAGCAATCAGCCCCAGCATTTT
TRBJ2-2,NA,NA,TRBV7-3,CASSIGLPNTGELFF,TGTGCCAGCAGCATAGGACTACCGAACACCGGGGAGCTGTTTTTT
TRBJ2-7,NA,TRBD1,TRBV7-9,CASSLSSGGHEQYF,TGTGCCAGCAGCTTATCCTCAGGGGGCCACGAGCAGTACTTC
TRBJ2-2,NA,NA,TRBV10-1,CASREGLSTGELFF,TGCGCCAGCAGGGAGGGACTTTCCACCGGGGAGCTGTTTTTT
TRBJ1-2,NA,TRBD1,TRBV27,CASSLLRQGLYGYTF,TGTGCCAGCAGTTTGTTACGACAGGGCCTGTATGGCTACACCTTC
TRBJ2-1,NA,NA,TRBV7-9,CASSTNLGERYTNEQFF,TGTGCCAGCAGCACTAACCTCGGTGAGAGGTACACGAATGAGCAGTTCTTC
TRBJ2-5,NA,TRBD1,TRBV6-5,CASSRWQGAGETQYF,TGTGCCAGCAGCCGATGGCAGGGGGCTGGAGAGACCCAGTACTTC
TRBJ1-6,NA,NA,TRBV10-1,CASRGDSNSPLHF,TGCGCCAGCAGGGGGGACTCTAATTCACCCCTCCACTTT
TRBJ2-5,NA,TRBD1,TRBV5-1,CASSPGQGGRVQETQYF,TGCGCCAGCAGCCCGGGACAGGGTGGGAGAGTGCAAGAGACCCAGTACTTC
TRBJ1-2,once,TRBD1,TRBV27,CASSLGTGANYGYTF,TGTGCCAGCAGTTTAGGGACAGGAGCTAACTATGGCTACACCTTC
TRBJ2-1,NA,NA,TRBV9,CASSVLQGVDEQFF,TGTGCCAGCAGCGTACTACAGGGAGTGGATGAGCAGTTCTTC
TRBJ1-1,NA,TRBD1,TRBV11-2,CASSPGDRLRGNTEAFF,TGTGCCAGCAGCCCCGGGGACAGACTGCGTGGGAACACTGAAGCTTTCTTT
TRBJ1-3,NA,NA,TRBV6-5,CASSYSRRTSGNTIYF,TGTGCCAGCAGTTACTCGAGGAGGACCTCTGGAAACACCATATATTTT
TRBJ1-6,NA,NA,TRBV30,CAWNYGQTNSPLHF,TGTGCCTGGAACTATGGACAGACAAATTCACCCCTCCACTTT
TRBJ2-1,NA,TRBD1,TRBV5-1,CASSLAGQVNEQFF,TGCGCCAGCAGCTTGGCGGGACAGGTAAATGAGCAGTTCTTC
TRBJ2-7,NA,NA,TRBV10-2,CASSETGQPGEYF,TGCGCCAGCAGTGAAACAGGACAACCAGGCGAGTACTTC